The clone carrying this T cell receptor beta chain has only one observation. Trimming shortened V by 11 bases and J by 8 bases, and 16 bases separated the two germline ends. This CDR3 comprises 13 residues. CDR1 is MRHNA, CDR2 SNTAGT, per germline. A single record per CDR3 protein comes from TCRdb applying MiXCR to the multiplex PCR reads. The sample consists of 9,000 to 15,000 distinct CDR3 sequences, roughly 34% of them appearing once. These data come from a study of breast tumors, draining lymph nodes, adjacent tissues. The chain joins TRBV6-4 to TRBJ1-6; tentatively, D is TRBD1 (5 bases). Sequenced input: breast tumor tissue. This TCR was recovered from a female donor with breast cancer. Some clones in this sample may be carry-over from other donors' samples. CDR3 protein: CAGGTVRDSPLHF. In DNA form, the CDR3 reads TGTGCCGGAGGGACTGTCCGGGATTCACCCCTCCACTTT.